This TCR beta chain was sequenced in a study of monozygotic twins with inflammatory bowel disease. Via template switching, UMIs carrying a 6-nucleotide sample barcode were introduced. Nested PCRs (about 15 and 9 cycles, two total) were applied to TCRalpha and TCRbeta cDNA. TCRdb reprocessed the 5' RACE reads, with one entry per CDR3 protein and no DNA. The sample spans 140,000 to 150,000 distinct CDR3 sequences; the ten largest clones claim roughly 1.2%. The germline V gene encodes CDR1 MDHEN and CDR2 SYDVKM. The CDR3 sequence is 13 residues long. The rearrangement links TRBV28 to TRBJ1-2. Sequencing input: blood. The source of this sequence is a human donor with ulcerative colitis or Crohn's disease, or a healthy co-twin of an affected twin (not recorded which). CDR3 sequence: CASSILTDYGYTF.